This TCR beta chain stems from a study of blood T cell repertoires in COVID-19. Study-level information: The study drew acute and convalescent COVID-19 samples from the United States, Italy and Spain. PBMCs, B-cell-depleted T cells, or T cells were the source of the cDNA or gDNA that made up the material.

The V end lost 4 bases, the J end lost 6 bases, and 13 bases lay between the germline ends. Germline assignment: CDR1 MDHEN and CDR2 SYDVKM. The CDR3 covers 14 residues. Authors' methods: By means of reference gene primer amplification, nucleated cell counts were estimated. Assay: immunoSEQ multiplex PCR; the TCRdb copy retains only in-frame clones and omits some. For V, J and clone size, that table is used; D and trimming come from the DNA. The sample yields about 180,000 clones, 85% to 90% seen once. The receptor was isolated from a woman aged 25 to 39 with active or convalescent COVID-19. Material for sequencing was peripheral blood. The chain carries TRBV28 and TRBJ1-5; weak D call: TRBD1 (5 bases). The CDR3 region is CASSYVRGSQPQHF. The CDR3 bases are TGTGCCAGCAGTTACGTCCGGGGGAGTCAGCCCCAGCATTTT.